This T cell receptor (beta chain) was recorded in a study of blood T cell repertoires in COVID-19 (dated by TCRdb to between 2020 and 2021). About the full investigation: Collaborator samples came from the United States, Italy and Spain and covered acute and convalescent phases of COVID-19. The repertoires were released in a freely available public database meant as a resource for research on the immune response to SARS-CoV-2. The prospective study material was composed of cDNA or gDNA derived from T cells, B-cell-depleted T cells, or PBMCs. Samples came from the ongoing ImmuneRACE study (first 160 participants) plus 1,254 subjects from 6 global collaborators. Nearly every sample came with metadata listing a de-identified subject ID, COVID-19 status, age in years and sex. HLA class I and class II types, where available, came from metadata supplied by the sample provider rather than from assay-based typing. Deeply sampled blood TCRbeta repertoires from subjects exposed to, actively infected with, or recovered from COVID-19 were included in the dataset.

Participants in the prospective study were aged roughly 18 to 89 years, lived in 24 United States geographic areas, and enrolled through a virtual design. In the prospective study, cohorts were assigned on the basis of participant-reported clinical history obtained from a screening survey and a study questionnaire. In the prospective study, whole blood, serum and a nasopharyngeal or oropharyngeal swab were collected from each participant by mobile phlebotomists. Additional blood draws and questionnaires over an approximately two-month period could optionally be provided by prospective study participants. Before DNA extraction, prospective study blood samples were shipped either frozen or at room temperature. CDR1 and CDR2, looked up from the germline V gene (reference sequence), are LNHDA and SQIVND. Including cysteine and phenylalanine, the CDR3 has 15 amino acids. Kept here is only the CDR3 DNA, which spans 45 bases and is read in frame from base 1. Unmatched junction bases come to 8, with V trimmed by 5 bases and J by 2 bases.

In the case of this clone: Its target antigen remains unknown. No base qualities exist here, and no much larger clone lies one base off it.

The immunoSEQ Assay, a bias-controlled multiplex PCR, was used to amplify TCRbeta CDR3 regions from genomic DNA. From the authors' description of their analysis: Within the assay, amplification of reference gene primers was used to estimate how many nucleated cells each sample contained. To quantify the absolute abundance of each unique TCRbeta CDR3 rearrangement, sequence reads were collapsed and filtered. For each sample, productive Simpson clonality was calculated as the square root of Simpson's diversity index across productive rearrangements. TCRdb's version of the immuneACCESS table is confined to in-frame rearrangements and falls short of the full clone set. An unresolved V gene accounts for under half of the shortfall where checked; the remainder is of unknown origin. That table supplies the V and J calls and clone size; D and trimming were determined from the DNA. For this sample there are approximately 170,000 clones; more than 70% appear just once. About 4% of the sample is in the top ten clones.

Study-level results and caveats: The quantity of clinical and demographic metadata differed by source and by participant and was supplied without curation.

The V and J segments used are TRBV19 and TRBJ2-5; TRBD1 matches 7 bases in the middle. The specimen sequenced was PBMCs or T cells enriched from blood (not recorded which). This receptor was identified in a woman aged 45 to 65 in a cohort exposed to, infected with or recovered from COVID-19 (not recorded which). The DNA is as follows: TGTGCCAGTAGTTCGACGCCGGGACAGCAAGAGACCCAGTACTTC. Its protein is CASSSTPGQQETQYF.